This T cell receptor beta chain was obtained from a study of cytomegalovirus exposure and HLA in healthy donors. Broader study findings: In a later analysis, compared with equally common non-associated chains, HLA-associated beta chains were more expanded. The study carried out a later analysis of TCR beta sequences. It associated 15,000 to 20,000 of them with specific HLA alleles at a false discovery rate of 0.05.

About this clone itself: Its antigen is unknown.

PCR used 60 Vbeta primers and 13 Jbeta primers. How the authors handled the data: In a later analysis, the count reached some 73 million unique TCR beta chains, with approximately 10 million shared. TCRdb's copy holds only in-frame clones and misses some; the assay was immunoSEQ multiplex PCR. That table gives V, J and clone size, and the DNA gave D and trimming. Among tens of thousands of clones listed, less than 70% were seen once. V lost 7 bases and J 3 bases, leaving 10 bases between the germline ends. This CDR3 is 12 amino acids long. CDR1 is MGHDK, CDR2 SYGVNS, per germline. The rearrangement links TRBV25-1 to TRBJ2-7; possibly TRBD2 for D (5 bases). This receptor was taken from a human donor in good health. Sequencing was carried out using PBMCs. CDR3 nucleotides: TGTGCCAGCACCGGGGTCGGCTACGAGCAGTACTTC. Translating gives CASTGVGYEQYF.